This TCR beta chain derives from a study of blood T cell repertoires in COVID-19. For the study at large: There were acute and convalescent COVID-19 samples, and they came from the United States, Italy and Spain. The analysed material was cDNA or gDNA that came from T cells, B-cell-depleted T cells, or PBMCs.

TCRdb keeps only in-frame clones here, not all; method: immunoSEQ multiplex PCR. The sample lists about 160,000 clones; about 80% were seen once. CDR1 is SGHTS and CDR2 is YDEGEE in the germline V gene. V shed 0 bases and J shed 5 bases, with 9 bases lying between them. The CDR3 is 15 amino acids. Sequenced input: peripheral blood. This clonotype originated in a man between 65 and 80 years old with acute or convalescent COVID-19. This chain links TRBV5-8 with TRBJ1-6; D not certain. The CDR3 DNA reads TGTGCCAGCAGCTTGGTTCGGGGTCATAATTCACCCCTCCACTTT. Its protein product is CASSLVRGHNSPLHF.